The subject of this entry is one TCR beta chain. No antigen is known for it. The sample holds no much larger clone one base away, and base qualities are not on file. From a lookup of the germline V gene (reference sequence), CDR1 and CDR2 are SEHNR and FQNEAQ. Inclusive of the bounding cysteine and phenylalanine, the CDR3 is 16 residues long. Of the read, only the CDR3 DNA is kept; its 48 bases are in frame from base 1. Germline trimming: 4 bases from V, 5 bases from J; junction bases outside gene matches: 11. These data originate in a study of blood T cell repertoires in COVID-19 (dated by TCRdb to 2018 to 2021). Notes on the research overall: Samples from collaborators originated in the United States, Italy and Spain and spanned both the acute and convalescent phases of COVID-19. The prospective study material was composed of cDNA or gDNA derived from T cells, B-cell-depleted T cells, or PBMCs. Deeply sampled blood TCRbeta repertoires from subjects exposed to, actively infected with, or recovered from COVID-19 were included in the dataset. The repertoires were released in a freely available public database intended as a resource for research on the immune response to SARS-CoV-2. The samples were drawn from two sources: the first 160 participants of the ongoing ImmuneRACE study, and over 1,000 subjects contributed by 6 global collaborators. A de-identified subject ID, COVID-19 status, age in years and sex were almost always included in the sample metadata. Where HLA class I and class II types were available, the types were taken from metadata supplied by the sample provider, not from assay-based typing.

TCRbeta CDR3 regions were amplified from genomic DNA using the immunoSEQ Assay, a bias-controlled multiplex PCR. Per the source publication's procedure: Nucleated cell counts per sample were estimated from amplification of reference gene primers within the assay. To quantify the absolute abundance of each unique TCRbeta CDR3 rearrangement, sequence reads were collapsed and filtered. For each sample, productive Simpson clonality was calculated as the square root of Simpson's diversity index across productive rearrangements. The source is immuneACCESS, and TCRdb retained only in-frame sequences with V and J called. Part of the clones is not carried over; for the studies checked, unresolved V genes explain less than half of this, and the remainder is unexplained. V and J calls and clone size follow that table, whereas D and trimming were derived from the DNA. The sample profile shows about 670,000 clones; around 89% of them were found once. More than 0.25% of the sample rests with the top ten.

Whole blood was collected in K2EDTA tubes by collaborating institutions according to the institutions' own protocols. For TCRbeta analysis, collaborators shipped samples in one of three forms: frozen whole blood, isolated PBMCs, or DNA extracted from either of those sample types. General study outcomes and caveats: How much clinical and demographic metadata was included differed by source and by participant, and the metadata was provided uncurated.

The sequence was obtained from a woman under 30 with acute or convalescent COVID-19. The sequenced material came from peripheral blood. This chain is built from TRBV7-9 and TRBJ2-7, and 10 junctional nucleotides match TRBD1. The nucleotides are TGTGCCAGCAGCTGGCCGGGACAGGGGACATCCAACGAGCAGTACTTC. It specifies CASSWPGQGTSNEQYF. With all but the CDR3 taken from the reference TRBV7-9 and TRBJ2-7 genes, the full variable domain is: DTGVSQNPRHKITKRGQNVTFRCDPISEHNRLYWYRQTLGQGPEFLTYFQNEAQLEKSRLLSDRFSAERPKGSFSTLEIQRTEQGDSAMYLCASSWPGQGTSNEQYFGPGTRLTVT.